The present TCR beta chain was sequenced within a study of untreated major depressive disorder. Whole-study findings and limits: Only three preselected Vbeta families were compared in sequencing.

This table comes from immunoSEQ multiplex PCR, and its TCRdb copy is limited to in-frame clones, with some not included. The table lists approximately 20,000 clones, approximately 87% of them singletons. The donors were all European-descended. Participants with major medical conditions, Axis I/II comorbidities, regular medication or illicit drug use were excluded. Each donor gave around 30 ml of EDTA blood. CDR3 length: 16 amino acids. The V and J ends lost 0 bases and 4 bases respectively, with 16 bases between them. Germline loops: CDR1 LGHNA, CDR2 YNFKEQ. In this sample, this clone turned up a few times. Its matching antigen is unknown.

The source is a woman between 25 and 40 years old in good health. Input material: CD4+ T cells from PBMCs. The chain links TRBV4-2 to TRBJ2-7; the D gene could be TRBD1 or TRBD2 (5 bases each). Written as DNA, the CDR3 is TGTGCCAGCAGCCAAGATACCAGGGACGTTGGGTACGAGCAGTACTTC. Translation: CASSQDTRDVGYEQYF.